This T cell receptor (beta chain) comes out of a study of long-term antiretroviral therapy in people with HIV. They ran version v3.0 of the immunoSEQ assay at survey level. The protocol was immunoSEQ multiplex PCR, while the TCRdb copy is restricted to in-frame clones and leaves out a portion. The sample lists fewer than 25,000 clones, 88% seen once, with roughly 3.4% in the top ten. The V gene's germline CDR1 is MNHEY and CDR2 SMNVEV (reference sequence). CDR3 length equals 16 residues. The junction had 12 bases not matched to a gene; V was cut back by 6 bases and J by 4 bases. Sequencing was performed on unsorted PBMCs, taken 2.3 years after starting antiretroviral therapy. The clonotype was recovered from a man in his 60s with HIV. The rearrangement uses TRBV27 and TRBJ2-1; 7 positions match TRBD1. DNA of the CDR3: TGTGCCAGCAGCCAGTATAGGGACAGAAGTTACAATGAGCAGTTCTTC. It is translated as CASSQYRDRSYNEQFF.